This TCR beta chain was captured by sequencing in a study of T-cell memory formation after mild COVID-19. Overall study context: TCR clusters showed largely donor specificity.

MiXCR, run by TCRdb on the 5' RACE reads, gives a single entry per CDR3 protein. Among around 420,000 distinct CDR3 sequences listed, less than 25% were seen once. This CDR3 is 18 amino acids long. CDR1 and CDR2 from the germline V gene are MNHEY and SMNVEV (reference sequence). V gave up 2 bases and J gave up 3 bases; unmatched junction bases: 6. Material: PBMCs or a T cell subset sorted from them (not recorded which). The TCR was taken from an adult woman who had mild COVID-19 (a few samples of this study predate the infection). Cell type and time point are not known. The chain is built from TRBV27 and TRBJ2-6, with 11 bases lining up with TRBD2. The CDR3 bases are TGTGCCAGCAGTTTACCTAGCGGGAGGCCCTATGGGGCCAACGTCCTGACTTTC. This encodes CASSLPSGRPYGANVLTF.